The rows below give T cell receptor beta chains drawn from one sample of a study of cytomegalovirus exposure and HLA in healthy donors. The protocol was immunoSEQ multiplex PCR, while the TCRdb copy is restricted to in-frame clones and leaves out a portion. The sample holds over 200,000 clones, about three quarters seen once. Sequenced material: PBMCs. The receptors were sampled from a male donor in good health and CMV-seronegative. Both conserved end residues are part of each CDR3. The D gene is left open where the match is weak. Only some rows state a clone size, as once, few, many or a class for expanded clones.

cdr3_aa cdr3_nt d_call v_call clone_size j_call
CASSPAGRREQFF TGCGCCAGCAGCCCAGCAGGGAGGAGGGAGCAGTTCTTC - TRBV5-1 - TRBJ2-1
CASSVGGSSYTEAFF TGTGCCAGCAGCGTAGGCGGCAGTTCCTACACTGAAGCTTTCTTT - TRBV9 - TRBJ1-1
CASSVGLAEDEQYF TGTGCCAGCAGCGTAGGACTAGCGGAGGACGAGCAGTACTTC TRBD2 TRBV9 - TRBJ2-7
CASSYSRGTADTQYF TGTGCCAGCAGTTACTCCCGGGGTACCGCAGATACGCAGTATTTT - TRBV6-5 - TRBJ2-3
CASSLVVGGRGRAEAFF TGTGCCAGCAGCTTAGTTGTCGGCGGACGGGGTCGCGCTGAAGCTTTCTTT - TRBV7-9 - TRBJ1-1
CASSPGGGQPQHF TGTGCCAGCTCACCAGGGGGAGGTCAGCCCCAGCATTTT - TRBV18 - TRBJ1-5
CASSLVTGPGELFF TGCGCCAGCAGCTTGGTTACAGGGCCCGGGGAGCTGTTTTTT - TRBV5-1 - TRBJ2-2
CASSEDRQAETDTQYF TGTGCCAGCAGCGAGGACCGACAGGCAGAGACAGATACGCAGTATTTT - TRBV9 few TRBJ2-3
CASSPDRRSYEQYF TGCGCCAGCAGCCCGGACAGGCGCTCCTACGAGCAGTACTTC TRBD1 TRBV5-1 - TRBJ2-7
CASSPRPGAGSYNEQFF TGTGCTAGCAGCCCTCGGCCAGGGGCGGGCTCCTACAATGAGCAGTTCTTC - TRBV7-7 - TRBJ2-1
CASSPSGGLYNEQFF TGTGCCAGCAGCCCATCGGGAGGGCTTTACAATGAGCAGTTCTTC TRBD2 TRBV5-4 - TRBJ2-1
CASSPGLAGVEQYF TGTGCCAGCAGCCCGGGACTAGCGGGAGTTGAGCAGTACTTC TRBD2 TRBV7-8 - TRBJ2-7
CASSLGLAGGAAKNIQYF TGTGCCAGCAGCCTGGGACTAGCGGGAGGGGCGGCCAAAAACATTCAGTACTTC TRBD2 TRBV9 - TRBJ2-4
CASSIDSYGYTF TGTGCCAGCAGCATTGACAGCTATGGCTACACCTTC - TRBV11-2 - TRBJ1-2
CASNQGSLSGNTIYF TGTGCCAGCAACCAGGGCTCTCTCTCTGGAAACACCATATATTTT - TRBV2 - TRBJ1-3
CASSEDRGQINSPLHF TGTGCCAGCAGTGAAGACAGGGGGCAAATTAATTCACCCCTCCACTTT TRBD1 TRBV25-1 - TRBJ1-6
CASSLFGGGELFF TGTGCCAGCAGTTTATTCGGAGGCGGGGAGCTGTTTTTT - TRBV28 - TRBJ2-2
CASSYSMGKVAFF TGTGCCAGCAGTTACTCGATGGGCAAGGTAGCTTTCTTT - TRBV6-5 - TRBJ1-1
CASSRPGGRGYTF TGTGCCAGCAGCCGCCCGGGGGGTCGTGGCTACACCTTC - TRBV7-9 - TRBJ1-2
CASSYLSTDTQYF TGTGCCAGCAGTTACCTTAGCACAGATACGCAGTATTTT - TRBV6-5 - TRBJ2-3
CASSLRPRVKTNEKLFF TGTGCCAGCAGCTTACGACCCAGGGTGAAAACTAATGAAAAACTGTTTTTT - TRBV7-2 - TRBJ1-4
CASSIQQGPGNTIYF TGTGCCAGCAGCATCCAGCAGGGGCCTGGAAACACCATATATTTT - TRBV5-4 - TRBJ1-3
CASAPGTGMNTEAFF TGTGCTAGTGCCCCCGGTACAGGGATGAACACTGAAGCTTTCTTT - TRBV12-5 - TRBJ1-1
CASSPPGQVSGNTIYF TGCGCCAGCAGCCCCCCCGGACAGGTCTCTGGAAACACCATATATTTT TRBD1 TRBV4-1 - TRBJ1-3
CASSKEVVRVETQYF TGTGCCAGCAGCAAAGAGGTGGTACGGGTAGAGACCCAGTACTTC - TRBV21-1 - TRBJ2-5
CASSPLLAGSNTGELFF TGTGCCAGCAGTCCTCTACTAGCGGGGTCGAACACCGGGGAGCTGTTTTTT TRBD2 TRBV28 - TRBJ2-2